Below, 5 T cell receptor beta chains from the same sample are listed, as sequenced in a study of T-cell reconstitution after alpha-beta-depleted transplantation in children (dated by TCRdb to about 2016). Library prep was done by PCR. Sequenced on an Illumina HiSeq 2500. TCR libraries were prepared with molecular barcoding, using unique molecular identifiers to normalize TCRbeta repertoire quantification. The public reads were reprocessed in TCRdb via fastp at Q25 and MiXCR, keeping in-frame beta chains. All rows with the same CDR3 protein become a single entry with the most common DNA and genes. Recorded for this sample are around 370,000 distinct CDR3 sequences; approximately 10% of them occurred a single time. About 2.3% of the sample goes to the ten largest clones. The material sequenced was PBMCs from the stem cell graft donor, taken from the stem cell graft. Every receptor here comes from a human donor who donated a stem cell graft to a child with acute lymphoblastic leukemia.

This chain uses TRBV5-1 with TRBJ2-7, with D tentatively TRBD1 (5 bases). Trimming took 1 base from V and 2 from J, leaving 13 bases between them. The CDR3 totals 15 residues. The germline V gene has CDR1 SGHRS and CDR2 YFSETQ. The CDR3 bases are TGCGCCAGCAGCTTGCAGGGCATTTCCACCTACGAGCAGTACTTC. It encodes CASSLQGISTYEQYF.

The chain carries TRBV19 and TRBJ2-7, with TRBD2 identical over 7 bases. The CDR3 covers 16 residues. V was clipped by 0 bases and J by 0 bases; unmatched bases: 5. Germline V CDR1 and CDR2: LNHDA, SQIVND (reference sequence). The CDR3 nucleotides read TGTGCCAGTAGTATAGACCTAGCGGAAAGCTCCTACGAGCAGTACTTC. Residues: CASSIDLAESSYEQYF.

The J gene is TRBJ2-1, the V gene TRBV4-3; 13 bases line up with TRBD2. Germline V CDR1 and CDR2: LGHNA, YSLEER. The CDR3 extends over 19 amino acids. Trimming removed 4 bases from V and 6 bases from J; junction bases left unmatched: 15. CDR3 amino acids: CASSPYPIGLAGVGNEQFF. In nucleotides, the CDR3 is TGCGCCAGCAGCCCTTACCCCATAGGACTAGCGGGAGTAGGCAATGAGCAGTTCTTC.

Ten or more counts support this clonotype. This chain connects TRBV14 to TRBJ2-1; unclear D gene. The CDR3 consists of 11 residues. The V end lost 3 bases, the J end lost 6 bases, and 3 bases lay between the germline ends. CDR1 and CDR2 from the germline V gene are SGHDN and FVKESK. The CDR3 DNA sequence: TGTGCCAGCAGCCAGGGCAATGAGCAGTTCTTC. The encoded protein is CASSQGNEQFF.

This clonotype has more than one count but fewer than ten. The chain links TRBV12-3 or TRBV12-4 to TRBJ2-5, with TRBD1 matching 7 bases. The CDR3 loop spans 14 amino acids. Trimming took 6 bases from V and 1 from J; bases not matched to a gene: 5. CDR3 in DNA: TGTGCCAGCAGCCCGACAGGGCCCCAAGAGACCCAGTACTTC. Its translation is CASSPTGPQETQYF.